One sample yielded the 31 T cell receptor beta chains listed below, sequenced in a study of shared clonotypes between healthy human individuals. Produced via immunoSEQ multiplex PCR; TCRdb's table is partial and in-frame only. In the table there are some 2,500,000 clones, under 95% of which are singletons. The sequencing input was naive CD4+ T cells from PBMCs. Subset reported: CD45RA+ positively selected. These receptors originate from a man aged 18 to 29 in good health. Some clones in this sample may be carry-over from other donors' samples.

This sequence joins TRBV4-2 and TRBJ2-1, with 7 positions matching TRBD2. CDR3 length equals 18 residues. In germline, CDR1 is LGHNA, CDR2 YNFKEQ. V gave up 5 bases and J gave up 0 bases; unmatched junction bases: 13. This chain's CDR3 is CASSLKQSGGGSYNEQFF. CDR3 coding DNA: TGTGCCAGCAGCTTAAAACAGTCCGGCGGGGGCTCCTACAATGAGCAGTTCTTC.

The CDR3, as DNA: TGTGCCAGCAGCTCGAGGGGACCTAATGAAAAACTGTTTTTT. Amino acid sequence: CASSSRGPNEKLFF. The genes are TRBV5-6 and TRBJ1-4, with D possibly matching TRBD1 (5 bases). The V end lost 3 bases, the J end lost 3 bases, and 9 bases lay between the germline ends. The germline gives CDR1 SGHDT, CDR2 YYEEEE. This CDR3 is built from 14 residues.

This sequence joins TRBV2 and TRBJ1-2, with D unclear. CDR3 length: 12 residues. Trimming left V 9 bases short and J 4 bases short, with 12 bases between. Germline loops: CDR1 SNHLY, CDR2 FYNNEI. CDR3 DNA sequence: TGTGCCAGGGAGGGTTTGGGCTATGGCTACACCTTC. Protein: CAREGLGYGYTF.

The chain employs TRBV5-6 and TRBJ1-1, with a possible D match to TRBD1 (6 bases). Trimming left V 0 bases short and J 1 base short, with 13 bases between. The germline CDR1 and CDR2 sequences are SGHDT and YYEEEE. The CDR3 sequence is 16 residues long. DNA for the CDR3: TGTGCCAGCAGCTTGGGGGCAGGGGAGTGGAACACTGAAGCTTTCTTT. Its translation: CASSLGAGEWNTEAFF.

The CDR3, as DNA: TGCGCCAGCAGCCCGGTAGGGGGCACTAGCACAGATACGCAGTATTTT. It translates to CASSPVGGTSTDTQYF. The genes are TRBV5-1 and TRBJ2-3; 7 bases are shared with TRBD1. Trimming took 4 bases from V and 0 from J; bases not matched to a gene: 8. The length of the CDR3 is 16 residues. CDR1 and CDR2 (germline): SGHRS, YFSETQ.

The J gene is TRBJ2-1, the V gene TRBV9; 7 bases are shared with TRBD2. The V and J ends lost 3 bases and 2 bases, in that order; junction bases with no gene match: 5. Germline V gene data show CDR1 as SGDLS and CDR2 as YYNGEE. The CDR3 runs 15 residues. In nucleotides, the CDR3 is TGTGCCAGCAGCGGAAGCAGCGGGACCTACAATGAGCAGTTCTTC. This sequence encodes CASSGSSGTYNEQFF.

J is TRBJ2-5 and V is TRBV4-3, with D unclear. The germline V and J ends were trimmed by 1 base and 5 bases, with 11 bases remaining between them. The length of the CDR3 is 14 residues. Per germline, CDR1 LGHNA and CDR2 YSLEER. DNA for the CDR3: TGCGCCAGCAGCCAAGCTACGTTTCAGGAGACCCAGTACTTC. This translates into CASSQATFQETQYF.

This rearrangement joins TRBV5-1 to TRBJ1-4; D is unclear. The germline gives CDR1 SGHRS, CDR2 YFSETQ. V dropped 3 bases and J dropped 8 bases, with 14 bases sitting between them. The CDR3 is 14 residues long. In nucleotides, the CDR3 is TGCGCCAGCAGCTCCATCGACGGCATAGAAAAACTGTTTTTT. Protein: CASSSIDGIEKLFF.

As regards this clone: This specimen includes other DNA sequences encoding the same CDR3. V gene TRBV19 combines with J gene TRBJ1-5, with unresolved D. This CDR3 comprises 12 residues. V was shortened by 9 bases and J by 4 bases, with 10 bases between the two germline ends. In germline, CDR1 is LNHDA, CDR2 SQIVND (reference sequence). CDR3 sequence reads: CASRSGNQPQHF. Here the CDR3 DNA reads TGTGCCAGCAGATCGGGAAATCAGCCCCAGCATTTT.

This clone is a singleton in its sample. The chain has TRBV5-1 and TRBJ2-1; 9 positions agree with TRBD2. CDR3 length: 15 residues. Losses at the gene ends were 4 bases for V and 8 bases for J; bases not matched to a gene: 10. Looked up from germline, CDR1 is SGHRS and CDR2 is YFSETQ. This chain's CDR3 is CASSPTSGLNHEQFF. As DNA, the CDR3 is TGCGCCAGCAGCCCTACTAGCGGGCTTAACCATGAGCAGTTCTTC.

About this clone: Other nucleotide sequences in the sample specify the same CDR3. The rearrangement links TRBV6-6 to TRBJ1-1, with D perhaps TRBD1 (6 bases). In germline, CDR1 is MNHNY, CDR2 SVGAGI (reference sequence). The CDR3 consists of 14 residues. Trimming left V 3 bases short and J 0 bases short, with 8 bases between. CDR3 nucleotides: TGTGCCAGCAGTTATCAGGGGATGAACACTGAAGCTTTCTTT. It specifies CASSYQGMNTEAFF.

The CDR3 here is CSVVLGLAGGIRQYF. In DNA, the CDR3 is TGCAGCGTAGTCCTAGGACTAGCGGGAGGGATTAGGCAGTATTTT. J is TRBJ2-3 and V is TRBV29-1; 15 bases align to TRBD2. Germline CDR1 SQVTM, CDR2 ANQGSEA. Trimming at V came to 6 bases and at J to 11 bases, leaving 12 bases not matched to a gene. CDR3 size: 15 residues.

The count of this clone is one. The chain couples TRBV28 to TRBJ2-1; possibly TRBD2 for D (6 bases). The CDR3 spans 14 residues. Germline CDR1 is MDHEN and CDR2 is SYDVKM. V was shortened by 6 bases and J by 4 bases, with 13 bases between the two germline ends. CDR3 in DNA: TGTGCCAGCAGGGGGACTGGACTTTACAATGAGCAGTTCTTC. It yields the protein CASRGTGLYNEQFF.

The rearrangement joins TRBV7-2 to TRBJ2-1; 8 bases fit TRBD2. Looked up from germline, CDR1 is SGHTA and CDR2 is FQGNSA. The CDR3 is 15 residues long. V was pared by 5 bases and J by 9 bases, with 12 bases of the junction left unmatched. CDR3 in DNA: TGTGCCAGCAGCAGTGGCGGCGGGAGGTATGCTGAGCAGTTCTTC. Its translation: CASSSGGGRYAEQFF. Variable domain in full (rest from reference TRBV7-2 and TRBJ2-1): GAGVSQSPSNKVTEKGKDVELRCDPISGHTALYWYRQSLGQGLEFLIYFQGNSAPDKSGLPSDRFSAERTGGSVSTLTIQRTQQEDSAVYLCASSSGGGRYAEQFFGPGTRLTVL.

This chain links TRBV6-5 with TRBJ1-3; D not resolved. This CDR3 comprises 13 residues. Trimming took 6 bases from V and 3 from J, leaving 9 bases between them. In germline, CDR1 is MNHEY, CDR2 SVGAGI. The CDR3 sequence: CASSLDGGNTIYF. The DNA for the CDR3 is TGTGCCAGCAGCTTAGACGGTGGAAACACCATATATTTT.

V usage is TRBV28 and J usage is TRBJ2-7; the match to TRBD1 covers 9 bases. This CDR3 has 15 amino acids. Germline values: CDR1 MDHEN, CDR2 SYDVKM. V lost 7 bases to trimming and J lost 5 bases; unmatched junction nucleotides: 12. This CDR3 reads CASTQGGTGRHEQYF. For the CDR3, the DNA is TGTGCCAGCACCCAAGGAGGGACAGGGAGACACGAGCAGTACTTC.

This chain joins TRBV4-2 and TRBJ1-5; D possibly corresponds to TRBD1 (5 bases). CDR1 is LGHNA, CDR2 YNFKEQ, per germline. CDR3 size: 16 residues. The V and J ends lost 0 bases and 3 bases respectively, with 12 bases between them. The CDR3 coding sequence is TGTGCCAGCAGCCAAGAAGGCAGGGCCCTCAATCAGCCCCAGCATTTT. This gives the protein CASSQEGRALNQPQHF.

The chain is built from TRBV1 and TRBJ2-5; the table's D call, TRBD1, was not checked against the DNA. TRBV1 is a documented pseudogene. This CDR3 is 17 amino acids long. The CDR3 nucleotides read TGCACCAGCAGCCAAAGGGGGACCGAAGAGTACCAAGAGACCCAGTACTTC. Residues: CTSSQRGTEEYQETQYF.

This chain links TRBV7-9 with TRBJ2-7; tentatively, D is TRBD1 (6 bases). Germline V lookup: CDR1 SEHNR, CDR2 FQNEAQ (reference sequence). CDR3 length: 13 amino acids. V gave up 7 bases and J gave up 1 base, with 11 bases separating them. CDR3: CASIRGGSYEQYF. The CDR3 DNA follows: TGTGCCAGCATCAGAGGGGGATCCTACGAGCAGTACTTC.

This chain uses TRBV5-1 with TRBJ2-5, with TRBD1 matching over 7 bases. CDR3 size: 15 residues. The trim removed 0 bases at V and 5 bases at J, leaving 7 bases unmatched. Germline CDR1 and CDR2: SGHRS and YFSETQ. Written as DNA, the CDR3 is TGCGCCAGCAGCTTGGGGAACAGGGGAGTTGAGACCCAGTACTTC. Encoded protein: CASSLGNRGVETQYF. Variable domain in full (rest from reference TRBV5-1 and TRBJ2-5): KAGVTQTPRYLIKTRGQQVTLSCSPISGHRSVSWYQQTPGQGLQFLFEYFSETQRNKGNFPGRFSGRQFSNSRSEMNVSTLELGDSALYLCASSLGNRGVETQYFGPGTRLLVL.

This clone occurred a few times. V gene TRBV27 combines with J gene TRBJ2-2, with 8 bases fitting TRBD1. This CDR3 region has 14 residues. The J segment lost 3 bases and the V segment lost 11 bases, leaving 8 bases of the junction unmatched. Per germline, CDR1 MNHEY and CDR2 SMNVEV (reference sequence). CDR3 sequence (DNA): TGTGCCCTTCAGGGGGCCGGGGACACCGGGGAGCTGTTTTTT. Protein: CALQGAGDTGELFF.

This rearrangement joins TRBV27 to TRBJ2-7; TRBD2 might be the D (6 bases). The V end lost 8 bases, the J end lost 2 bases, and 13 bases lay between the germline ends. This CDR3 has 13 amino acids. Germline V gene lookup returns CDR1 MNHEY and CDR2 SMNVEV (reference sequence). CDR3 region: CASRASGAYEQYF. Written as DNA, the CDR3 is TGTGCCAGCCGGGCCTCGGGGGCCTACGAGCAGTACTTC.

A word on this clone: Within the sample, other DNA sequences also encode this same CDR3. The chain couples TRBV7-9 to TRBJ2-3; 10 bases match TRBD2. The germline V gene encodes CDR1 SEHNR and CDR2 FQNEAQ (reference sequence). CDR3 size: 16 residues. Germline trimming cut 5 bases from V and 3 bases from J; bases unmatched to any gene: 8. The CDR3 sequence is CASSRLAGGGTDTQYF. The DNA of the CDR3 is TGTGCCAGCAGCCGACTAGCGGGCGGGGGGACAGATACGCAGTATTTT.

The chain couples TRBV18 to TRBJ2-7; D is undetermined. The CDR3 runs to 14 residues. CDR1 and CDR2 from the germline V gene are KGHSH and LQKENI. V gave up 3 bases and J gave up 6 bases, with 15 bases separating them. In nucleotides, the CDR3 is TGTGCCAGCTCACCGGTAGTATCTGGCGGCGAGCAGTACTTC. It encodes CASSPVVSGGEQYF.

The gene calls are TRBV5-1 and TRBJ2-3, with 9 bases fitting TRBD1. CDR1 is SGHRS, CDR2 YFSETQ, per germline. The CDR3 consists of 17 residues. With 0 bases clipped from V and 7 bases from J, the junction kept 12 bases outside the gene matches. As DNA, the CDR3 is TGCGCCAGCAGCTTGGGACCAACCGGGACAGGGTATAATACGCAGTATTTT. Translation gives CASSLGPTGTGYNTQYF.

CDR3 amino acids: CASGKTSSGNTIYF. Written as DNA, the CDR3 is TGTGCTAGTGGCAAAACTTCCTCTGGAAACACCATATATTTT. The J gene is TRBJ1-3, the V gene TRBV12-5; D unclear. V was clipped by 6 bases and J by 0 bases, with 9 bases between them. The CDR3 has 14 amino acids. Germline values: CDR1 LGHNT, CDR2 FRNRAP. Full variable domain (outside the CDR3, taken from reference TRBV12-5 and TRBJ1-3): DARVTQTPRHKVTEMGQEVTMRCQPILGHNTVFWYRQTMMQGLELLAYFRNRAPLDDSGMPKDRFSAEMPDATLATLKIQPSEPRDSAVYFCASGKTSSGNTIYFGEGSWLTVV.

CDR3 sequence reads: CASSEEFFNYGYTF. CDR3 sequence (DNA): TGTGCCAGCAGTGAGGAGTTTTTTAACTATGGCTACACCTTC. The rearrangement links TRBV6-1 to TRBJ1-2; no clear D gene. Germline V gene data show CDR1 as MNHNS and CDR2 as SASEGT. V was pared by 3 bases and J by 1 base, with 9 bases between. The CDR3 is 14 amino acids.

This chain links TRBV2 with TRBJ1-2; 8 bases agree with TRBD1. V lost 6 bases to trimming and J lost 2 bases; unmatched junction nucleotides: 5. Germline CDR1 SNHLY, CDR2 FYNNEI. The CDR3 contains 14 residues. The CDR3 here is CASSPGQVNYGYTF. The CDR3 nucleotides are TGTGCCAGCAGCCCGGGACAGGTCAACTATGGCTACACCTTC.

This clone turned up a few times. CDR3 protein: CASSLGAGDRRKLFF. In DNA form, the CDR3 reads TGTGCCAGCAGCTTAGGTGCTGGAGATAGGAGAAAACTGTTTTTT. The V and J genes are TRBV7-9 and TRBJ1-4; the D is unclear. V was trimmed by 1 base and J by 10 bases, leaving 16 bases between them. The CDR3 contains 15 residues. Germline CDR1 is SEHNR and CDR2 is FQNEAQ (reference sequence). Combining the CDR3 with reference TRBV7-9 and TRBJ1-4 gives the whole variable domain DTGVSQNPRHKITKRGQNVTFRCDPISEHNRLYWYRQTLGQGPEFLTYFQNEAQLEKSRLLSDRFSAERPKGSFSTLEIQRTEQGDSAMYLCASSLGAGDRRKLFFGSGTQLSVL.

This chain uses TRBV10-2 with TRBJ2-7; D remains ambiguous. The germline CDR1 and CDR2 sequences are WSHSY and SAAADI. The CDR3 length is 13 residues. Trimming took off 7 bases at V and 4 bases at J, with 14 bases between the two ends. The CDR3 is CASNSGPGYEQYF. The CDR3 DNA follows: TGCGCCAGCAATTCGGGCCCCGGGTACGAGCAGTACTTC.

V and J are TRBV7-2 and TRBJ2-5; D remains ambiguous. Per the germline V gene, CDR1 is SGHTA and CDR2 is FQGNSA. The V end lost 5 bases, the J end lost 4 bases, and 11 bases lay between the germline ends. This CDR3 is built from 13 residues. CDR3 loop: CASSPRWGETQYF. The CDR3 DNA reads as TGTGCCAGCAGCCCCCGCTGGGGAGAGACCCAGTACTTC.